These 4 T cell receptor beta chains were all obtained from the same sample, sequenced in a study of shared clonotypes between healthy human individuals. Naive CD8 isolation took CD45RO-negative cells positively selected for CCR7 and excluded terminally differentiated effector memory CD45RA+ cells. Libraries were prepared by immunoSEQ multiplex PCR; TCRdb keeps only in-frame clonotypes and omits some of them. The table has roughly 570,000 clones, 98% seen once. The sequencing input was naive CD8+ T cells sorted from blood. Receptors originate from a man younger than 40 in good health.

This clone was observed a few times. The chain combines TRBV2 with TRBJ2-7, with D hard to call. The V gene lost 8 bases and the J gene lost 6 bases, with 8 bases spanning the gap. Germline V gives CDR1 SNHLY, CDR2 FYNNEI. The CDR3 is 10 amino acids. In nucleotides, the CDR3 is TGTGCCAGCTTCCACCGCGAGCAGTACTTC. This sequence encodes CASFHREQYF.

This clone was seen only once. The gene calls are TRBV28 and TRBJ2-7; possibly TRBD2 for D (6 bases). CDR3 length: 14 residues. The V gene lost 2 bases and the J gene lost 2 bases, with 10 bases spanning the gap. Germline lookup yields CDR1 MDHEN and CDR2 SYDVKM. The CDR3 nucleotides read TGTGCCAGCAGTTTACGCGGGAACCCCTACGAGCAGTACTTC. Protein product: CASSLRGNPYEQYF.

This rearrangement joins TRBV5-6 to TRBJ2-1, with D possibly TRBD2 on 6 matching bases. CDR3 length: 17 residues. Germline CDR1 is SGHDT and CDR2 is YYEEEE. Deletions cut 0 bases from V and 5 bases from J, with 18 bases between. This CDR3 reads CASSLVGGSHRDNEQFF. The CDR3 nucleotides read TGTGCCAGCAGCTTGGTTGGGGGGAGTCATAGGGACAATGAGCAGTTCTTC.

CDR3 region: CASSFRPGLAGADTQYF. In DNA form, the CDR3 reads TGTGCCAGCAGCTTCCGACCGGGACTAGCGGGAGCAGATACGCAGTATTTT. This sequence joins TRBV5-6 and TRBJ2-3; 14 bases are a match to TRBD2. J was trimmed by 4 bases and V by 2 bases; bases with no gene match: 6. The CDR3 is 17 amino acids. Per the germline V gene, CDR1 is SGHDT and CDR2 is YYEEEE. The full variable domain, in which reference TRBV5-6 and TRBJ2-3 provide the parts outside the CDR3, is DAGVTQSPTHLIKTRGQQVTLRCSPKSGHDTVSWYQQALGQGPQFIFQYYEEEERQRGNFPDRFSGHQFPNYSSELNVNALLLGDSALYLCASSFRPGLAGADTQYFGPGTRLTVL.